This T cell receptor beta chain derives from a study of Graves' ophthalmopathy and Graves' hyperthyroidism. Overall study context: Before any treatment was given, at initial diagnosis, peripheral blood was collected.

Amplified TCR beta CDR3 regions were obtained using RNA transcripts as template. RT-PCR with HTBI primers came first, then second-round multiplex PCR. TCRdb independently ran MiXCR on the multiplex PCR reads; one entry per CDR3 protein. The sample lists more than 550,000 distinct CDR3 sequences; over 40% were seen once. The authors used Ficoll-Paque density gradient centrifugation to separate PBMCs. The input was 10 ml of fresh peripheral blood. This clonotype was observed many times. CDR3 length: 12 residues. V was pared by 1 base and J by 4 bases, with 0 bases of the junction left unmatched. Germline values: CDR1 SQVTM, CDR2 ANQGSEA.

The sample taken for sequencing was peripheral blood. This chain connects TRBV29-1 to TRBJ2-5, with 7 bases matching TRBD2. The clonotype was recovered from an adult man with Graves' ophthalmopathy. CDR3 sequence reads: CSVEVAGETQYF. CDR3 sequence (DNA): TGCAGCGTTGAAGTAGCGGGAGAGACCCAGTACTTC.